This entry lists 13 T cell receptor beta chains sequenced from one sample in a study of T cell repertoires in cytomegalovirus infection (dated by TCRdb to between 2018 and 2020). The sample's treatment or condition, from its label and the paper: in vitro stimulation with specific CMV peptide epitopes to enrich CMV-specific T cells. These TCRs are of unknown antigen specificity. Sequencing used an Illumina HiSeq 1500. TCRdb's own reprocessing of the public reads used fastp at Q25 and MiXCR and kept productive beta chains. All rows with the same CDR3 protein become a single entry with the most common DNA and genes. In all, the sample holds hundreds of thousands of distinct CDR3 sequences, and roughly 36% of those were seen once. The ten largest clones capture about 20% of the sample. Sequences were derived from cultured PBMCs, sampled from culture after CMV antigen stimulation. Receptors were obtained from a human donor in good health (CMV status not recorded). Some clones in this sample may be carry-over from other donors' samples.

This chain links TRBV19 with TRBJ2-4; no firm D call. CDR1 is LNHDA, CDR2 SQIVND, per germline (reference sequence). Deletions cut 7 bases from V and 7 bases from J, with 11 bases between. CDR3 size: 12 residues. The CDR3, as DNA: TGTGCCAGTAACTATTCCGGTAACATTCAGTACTTC. Translation gives CASNYSGNIQYF.

The chain joins TRBV20-1 to TRBJ2-5; 8 bases map to TRBD2. The CDR3 runs to 15 residues. Per germline, CDR1 DFQATT and CDR2 SNEGSKA (reference sequence). V dropped 0 bases and J dropped 0; count of bases not matched to a gene: 3. The CDR3, as DNA: TGCAGTGCTAGAGAGGGAGCGGGGGACCAAGAGACCCAGTACTTC. It encodes CSAREGAGDQETQYF.

The chain joins TRBV5-3 to TRBJ2-3, with TRBD2 matching 7 bases. TRBV5-3 is known as an ORF, though its function is uncertain. V shed 8 bases, J shed 0 bases, and the junction held 9 bases outside the gene matches. This CDR3 region has 15 residues. CDR3 nucleotides: TGTGCCAGCAGCCAGGGCGGGAGTAGCACAGATACGCAGTATTTT. The encoded protein is CASSQGGSSTDTQYF.

This clonotype came up many times. The V gene is TRBV11-1, the J gene TRBJ2-3; D is perhaps TRBD2 (5 bases). CDR3 size: 16 residues. CDR1 is SGHAT and CDR2 is FQDESV in the germline V gene (reference sequence). The ends were cut back, 5 bases at V and 2 bases at J, with 17 bases in the middle. For the CDR3, the DNA is TGTGCCAGCAGCCACCGGGGATGGTACGACACAGATACGCAGTATTTT. This translates into CASSHRGWYDTDTQYF.

This clonotype was seen more than once but under ten times. J is TRBJ1-1 and V is TRBV19, with a possible D match to TRBD1 (5 bases). This CDR3 has 13 residues. In germline, CDR1 is LNHDA, CDR2 SQIVND (reference sequence). With 2 bases removed from V and 3 bases from J, the gap between germline ends came to 7 bases. CDR3 in amino acids: CASSIPGDTEAFF. CDR3 sequence (DNA): TGTGCCAGTAGTATACCGGGGGACACTGAAGCTTTCTTT.

The sample holds a few counts of this clonotype. The CDR3 reads CASSSGLAGGGYYNEQFF. CDR3 nucleotide sequence: TGTGCCAGCAGTTCGGGACTAGCGGGAGGTGGGTACTACAATGAGCAGTTCTTC. This sequence joins TRBV12-3 or TRBV12-4 and TRBJ2-1, with TRBD2 identical over 15 bases. The junction had 7 bases not matched to a gene; V was cut back by 4 bases and J by 3 bases. This CDR3 has 18 amino acids.

This clonotype turned up a few times. The chain uses TRBV6-6 and TRBJ2-1, with D unclear. The CDR3 is made up of 15 amino acids. V lost 5 bases to trimming and J lost 0 bases, with 11 bases between them. CDR1 is MNHNY and CDR2 is SVGAGI in the germline V gene (reference sequence). For the CDR3, the DNA is TGTGCCAGCAGTCTCTCGGAGAGCTCCTACAATGAGCAGTTCTTC. It yields the protein CASSLSESSYNEQFF.

This clonotype came up a few times. This chain links TRBV7-2 with TRBJ1-6; perhaps TRBD1 as D (5 bases). Germline CDR1 reads SGHTA; CDR2 reads FQGNSA. V lost 3 bases, J lost 2 bases, and 8 bases lay in between. This CDR3 is built from 15 residues. CDR3 sequence: CASSFAGPYNSPLHF. The CDR3 DNA sequence: TGTGCCAGCAGCTTCGCAGGGCCCTATAATTCACCCCTCCACTTT.

This clonotype appeared many times. The chain joins TRBV7-2 to TRBJ2-3; no reliable D call. Germline V gene lookup returns CDR1 SGHTA and CDR2 FQGNSA. The V and J ends lost 5 bases and 4 bases respectively, with 10 bases between them. This CDR3 comprises 13 residues. CDR3 coding DNA: TGTGCCAGCAGCCCCGGGCCGCCAGATACGCAGTATTTT. This sequence encodes CASSPGPPDTQYF.

The chain couples TRBV6-1 to TRBJ2-1; tentatively, D is TRBD1 (6 bases). CDR1 and CDR2 (germline): MNHNS, SASEGT. Trimming took off 0 bases at V and 12 bases at J, with 24 bases between the two ends. The CDR3 spans 17 residues. The CDR3 DNA sequence: TGTGCCAGCAGTGAAGCGCTTATTACAGGGATAGGAATTTGGCAGTTCTTC. Its protein is CASSEALITGIGIWQFF.

Only a few counts were recorded for this clonotype. Here the CDR3 DNA reads TGTGCCAGCAGCTGGGGCGGGGGTTACGAGCAGTACTTC. Its protein is CASSWGGGYEQYF. The rearrangement uses TRBV7-9 and TRBJ2-7; 7 nucleotides match TRBD2. J gave up 4 bases and V 4 bases, and 4 bases lay outside the gene matches. CDR1 is SEHNR, CDR2 FQNEAQ, per germline (reference sequence). The length of the CDR3 is 13 residues.

J is TRBJ1-3 and V is TRBV19, with D unclear. The CDR3 loop spans 15 amino acids. Germline-derived CDR1 and CDR2 are LNHDA and SQIVND (reference sequence). V was trimmed by 3 bases and J by 3 bases, leaving 12 bases between them. For the CDR3, the DNA is TGTGCCAGTAGTATTGACTGGACTTATGGAAACACCATATATTTT. Translating it yields CASSIDWTYGNTIYF.

Only one count was recorded for this clonotype. The rearrangement links TRBV20-1 to TRBJ2-2, with D maybe TRBD1 (6 bases). The ends were cut back, 1 base at V and 4 bases at J, with 7 bases in the middle. Per the germline V gene, CDR1 is DFQATT and CDR2 is SNEGSKA (reference sequence). The CDR3 runs 13 residues. The CDR3 DNA reads TGCAGTGCTAGAGGGACAGTCACCGGGGAGCTGTTTTTT. Protein product: CSARGTVTGELFF.